This is a list of T cell receptor beta chains from one sample in a study of T cell changes during pregnancy in multiple sclerosis. The protocol was immunoSEQ multiplex PCR, while the TCRdb copy is restricted to in-frame clones and leaves out a portion. Seen here are about 110,000 clones, about 90% observed once, and the top ten hold 1.6%. The source material was peripheral blood, sampled before pregnancy. Receptor source: a female donor with multiple sclerosis, enrolled in a pregnancy study. Both conserved end residues are part of each CDR3. Each record gives: D gene, clone size, J gene, V gene, CDR3 DNA, CDR3 protein. The D gene is left open where the match is weak. Only part of the rows carry a size: once, few, many, or a class if the clone is expanded.

TRBD2 - TRBJ2-1 TRBV12-5 TGTGCTAGTGGTTTGAGGGTAGCGGGAGACGACTATGAGCAGTTCTTC CASGLRVAGDDYEQFF
- once TRBJ1-4 TRBV7-2 TGTGCCAGCAGCGTCTCCGGGACTGCATTTAATAATGAAAAACTGTTTTTT CASSVSGTAFNNEKLFF
- - TRBJ1-1 TRBV6-1 TGTGCCAGCAGTGTAGAAATGAACACTGAAGCTTTCTTT CASSVEMNTEAFF
- once TRBJ2-7 TRBV7-2 TGTGCCAGCAGCACAGGAAGGGGGGGCTACGAGCAGTACTTC CASSTGRGGYEQYF
TRBD2 - TRBJ2-1 TRBV7-2 TGTGCCAGCAGCTTGGGACTAGCGGGGGGTGAGCAGTTCTTC CASSLGLAGGEQFF
- - TRBJ2-1 TRBV7-2 TGTGCCAGCAGCTTAGGTAGCGGCTACAATGAGCAGTTCTTC CASSLGSGYNEQFF
TRBD1 - TRBJ1-3 TRBV11-2 TGTGCCAGCAGCTTACTAGGAGGGACAGGCGGCGCGGGAAACACCATATATTTT CASSLLGGTGGAGNTIYF
TRBD1 once TRBJ1-2 TRBV19 TGTGCCAGTCTAGGACAGGGGCATGGCTACACCTTC CASLGQGHGYTF
TRBD1 - TRBJ2-7 TRBV19 TGTGCCAGTAGTATTGGGACAGAGTCCTCCTACGAGCAGTACTTC CASSIGTESSYEQYF
- - TRBJ1-4 TRBV30 TGTGCCTGGAGTTGGGGGGAAACTAATGAAAAACTGTTTTTT CAWSWGETNEKLFF
TRBD2 - TRBJ2-1 TRBV5-6 TGTGCCAGCAGCTTGGAGACTAGCGGGAGTGGGGGCTACAATGAGCAGTTCTTC CASSLETSGSGGYNEQFF
- once TRBJ2-2 TRBV27 TGTGCCAGCACCGTTAGTCGGAACACCGGGGAGCTGTTTTTT CASTVSRNTGELFF
- - TRBJ2-5 TRBV28 TGTGCCAGCAGTTTGAGGGTCGAGACCCAGTACTTC CASSLRVETQYF
- - TRBJ1-1 TRBV29-1 TGCAGCGTTGAGAATTTCGGGGGTAACACTGAAGCTTTCTTT CSVENFGGNTEAFF
TRBD1 - TRBJ1-5 TRBV6-6 TGTGCCAGCAGTGCTCCGGGACAGGGGATGAGTCAGCCCCAGCATTTT CASSAPGQGMSQPQHF
TRBD1 - TRBJ2-2 TRBV27 TGTGCCAGCAGTTTATTGGGACAGGGGTGGACCGGGGAGCTGTTTTTT CASSLLGQGWTGELFF
- - TRBJ2-7 TRBV9 TGTGCCAGCAGCGTGGGCACGACAACCTACGAGCAGTACTTC CASSVGTTTYEQYF
TRBD1 - TRBJ2-7 TRBV5-4 TGTGCCAGCAGCCCGGGGACAGAAACTTTCTACGAGCAGTACTTC CASSPGTETFYEQYF
- - TRBJ2-5 TRBV30 TGTGCCTGGGGAGGATCCCGTGGCGGGACCCAGTACTTC CAWGGSRGGTQYF
TRBD2 once TRBJ2-1 TRBV6-5 TGTGCTAGCAGTTACCCGACGACTAGCGGGAGGAGTGAGCAGTTCTTC CASSYPTTSGRSEQFF
TRBD2 - TRBJ2-1 TRBV30 TGTGCCTGGAGTCCACGGGCAGCGGGGAGCTCCTACAATGAGCAGTTCTTC CAWSPRAAGSSYNEQFF
- - TRBJ2-1 TRBV28 TGTGCCAGCAGTTTGGGGGGAGCCGGGACTAATGAGCAGTTCTTC CASSLGGAGTNEQFF
- - TRBJ2-3 TRBV10-2 TGCGCCAGCAGTGATACCATGAGGTCAGATACGCAGTATTTT CASSDTMRSDTQYF
- few TRBJ1-1 TRBV30 TGTGCCTGGATCCCGCCCAGGGGTAACACTGAAGCTTTCTTT CAWIPPRGNTEAFF
- - TRBJ2-2 TRBV9 TGTGCCAGCAGCGTAGGCGGGGACACCGGGGAGCTGTTTTTT CASSVGGDTGELFF
- - TRBJ2-7 TRBV6-5 TGTGCCAGCTTCCAGAGCGGTACCTACGAGCAGTACTTC CASFQSGTYEQYF
- - TRBJ1-3 TRBV6-5 TGTGCCAGCAACCCGGGTGTCGGCCCCATATATTTT CASNPGVGPIYF
- - TRBJ2-3 TRBV5-6 TGTGCCAGCAGCTTGGAGGGGTCAGGGAGCACAGATACGCAGTATTTT CASSLEGSGSTDTQYF
- - TRBJ1-1 TRBV5-6 TGTGCCAGCAGCTTGACCAGGGGATATGATAACACTGAAGCTTTCTTT CASSLTRGYDNTEAFF
- - TRBJ2-7 TRBV10-3 TGTGCCATCAGCACGGGGGGAGGGGGGCTACCGATCGAGCAGTACTTC CAISTGGGGLPIEQYF
TRBD1 - TRBJ1-2 TRBV6-4 TGTGCCAGCAGTACCGAGGGGACAGGGATCTATGGCTACACCTTC CASSTEGTGIYGYTF
- - TRBJ1-2 TRBV6-6 TGTGCCAGCAGTCCCGGCAGGGCCTATGGCTACACCTTC CASSPGRAYGYTF
- - TRBJ2-7 TRBV7-2 TGTGCCAGCAGCTTAGTACCTGGAGTAGCCTACGAGCAGTACTTC CASSLVPGVAYEQYF
TRBD1 - TRBJ2-2 TRBV27 TGTGCCAGCAGTTTACTGCCAGGGGGCCATACCGGGGAGCTGTTTTTT CASSLLPGGHTGELFF
TRBD1 - TRBJ2-7 TRBV4-3 TGCGCCAGCAGCCAAGAGGGACAGGGACCCTACGAGCAGTACTTC CASSQEGQGPYEQYF
TRBD1 - TRBJ2-6 TRBV27 TGTGCCAGCAGGAGGGACAGTACCTCTGGGGCCAACGTCCTGACTTTC CASRRDSTSGANVLTF
TRBD2 - TRBJ2-3 TRBV7-9 TGTGCCAGTCTAGCGGCTAGCACAGATACGCAGTATTTT CASLAASTDTQYF
- - TRBJ2-6 TRBV19 TGTGCCAGTAGTATAGTGAGCTCTGGGGCCAACGTCCTGACTTTC CASSIVSSGANVLTF
TRBD2 - TRBJ2-3 TRBV11-3 TGTGCCAGCAGCTTAATAGCGGGGGGGCCAGGCGCAGATACGCAGTATTTT CASSLIAGGPGADTQYF
TRBD1 - TRBJ1-4 TRBV5-1 TGCGCCAGCAGCTTGGGACAGGGAAACGAAAAACTGTTTTTT CASSLGQGNEKLFF
- - TRBJ1-3 TRBV6-1 TGTGCCAGCCCTAGGGGGGGGTCTGGAAACACCATATATTTT CASPRGGSGNTIYF
TRBD1 - TRBJ1-1 TRBV28 TGTGCCAGCAGACCCATAAAACAGGGGGCTGGTGAAGCTTTCTTT CASRPIKQGAGEAFF
TRBD2 - TRBJ2-3 TRBV5-4 TGTGCCAGCAGCCGTTCGGGGGGGCTCACAGATACGCAGTATTTT CASSRSGGLTDTQYF